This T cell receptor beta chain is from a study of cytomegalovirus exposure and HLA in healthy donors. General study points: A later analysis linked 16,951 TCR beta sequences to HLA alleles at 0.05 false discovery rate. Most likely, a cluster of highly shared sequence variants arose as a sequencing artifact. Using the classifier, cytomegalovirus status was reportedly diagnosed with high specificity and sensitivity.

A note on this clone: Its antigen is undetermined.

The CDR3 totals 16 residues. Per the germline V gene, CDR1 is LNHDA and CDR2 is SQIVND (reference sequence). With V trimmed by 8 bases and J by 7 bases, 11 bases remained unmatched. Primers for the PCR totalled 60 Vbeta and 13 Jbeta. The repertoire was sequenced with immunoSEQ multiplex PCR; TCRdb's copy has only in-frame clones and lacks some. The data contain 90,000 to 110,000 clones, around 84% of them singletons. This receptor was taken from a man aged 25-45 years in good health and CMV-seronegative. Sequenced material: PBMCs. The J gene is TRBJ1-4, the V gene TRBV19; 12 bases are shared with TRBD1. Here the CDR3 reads CASQIGWDRGREKLFF. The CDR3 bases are TGTGCCAGTCAAATAGGGTGGGACAGGGGGCGTGAAAAACTGTTTTTT.